The next 24 T cell receptor beta chains were all read from a single sample in a study of identical twins' blood T cells. TCRdb reprocessed the 5' RACE reads via MiXCR and lists one record per CDR3 protein. This table has 350,000 to 400,000 distinct CDR3 sequences, 28% appearing once. Specimen: PBMCs. Receptor source: a woman aged 18-49 years in good health.

This clonotype was observed many times. The chain uses TRBV12-3 or TRBV12-4 and TRBJ1-1, with D possibly TRBD1 on 5 matching bases. Trimming removed 4 bases at V and 0 bases at J, with 9 bases between. The CDR3 sequence is 14 residues long. Here the CDR3 DNA reads TGTGCCAGCAGTTCCCCAGGGATGAACACTGAAGCTTTCTTT. It encodes CASSSPGMNTEAFF.

This clonotype was picked up a small number of times. The chain couples TRBV20-1 to TRBJ2-3, with TRBD2 identical over 7 bases. Germline loops: CDR1 DFQATT, CDR2 SNEGSKA (reference sequence). V dropped 3 bases and J dropped 4; count of bases not matched to a gene: 4. The CDR3 loop spans 13 amino acids. Here the CDR3 DNA reads TGCAGTGCTAGTAGACTAGCCGCAGATACGCAGTATTTT. Protein sequence: CSASRLAADTQYF.

This clonotype was observed a few times. The V call is TRBV20-1, the J call TRBJ1-2, with a tentative D call TRBD1 (6 bases). Germline V gene sequence: CDR1 DFQATT, CDR2 SNEGSKA (reference sequence). The CDR3 length is 14 residues. With 2 bases removed from V and 2 bases from J, the gap between germline ends came to 12 bases. The CDR3 nucleotides are TGCAGTGCTAGATCACAAGGGGGGAACTATGGCTACACCTTC. This sequence encodes CSARSQGGNYGYTF.

This rearrangement joins TRBV5-6 to TRBJ1-1; 9 bases match TRBD1. The trim removed 4 bases at V and 4 bases at J, leaving 8 bases unmatched. CDR1 is SGHDT, CDR2 YYEEEE, per germline. This CDR3 has 15 amino acids. Here the CDR3 reads CASSPTQGASTEAFF. The CDR3, as DNA: TGTGCCAGCAGCCCAACACAGGGGGCGAGCACTGAAGCTTTCTTT.

This clonotype came up a few times. The chain links TRBV9 to TRBJ1-4; a weak D match, TRBD1 (6 bases). The V gene lost 7 bases and the J gene lost 4 bases, with 14 bases spanning the gap. The CDR3 has 14 residues. Per germline, CDR1 SGDLS and CDR2 YYNGEE. The CDR3 sequence is CASSGAQGNEKLFF. CDR3 in DNA: TGTGCCAGCTCCGGGGCACAGGGTAATGAAAAACTGTTTTTT. The full variable domain, in which reference TRBV9 and TRBJ1-4 provide the parts outside the CDR3, is DSGVTQTPKHLITATGQRVTLRCSPRSGDLSVYWYQQSLDQGLQFLIQYYNGEERAKGNILERFSAQQFPDLHSELNLSSLELGDSALYFCASSGAQGNEKLFFGSGTQLSVL.

In this sample, this clonotype turned up many times. The gene calls are TRBV7-8 and TRBJ1-5; TRBD1 agrees at 7 bases. The V segment lost 3 bases and the J segment 4 bases; nucleotides outside the gene matches: 12. Germline CDR1 SGHVS, CDR2 FQNEAQ. This CDR3 is 17 amino acids long. CDR3 sequence reads: CASSFRTYGTDNQPQHF. CDR3 sequence (DNA): TGTGCCAGCAGCTTCCGTACTTACGGGACAGATAATCAGCCCCAGCATTTT.

The chain combines TRBV20-1 with TRBJ2-1; D may be TRBD2 (6 bases). There are 15 residues in the CDR3. V lost 0 bases to trimming and J lost 4 bases, with 13 bases between them. Germline-derived CDR1 and CDR2 are DFQATT and SNEGSKA (reference sequence). CDR3 nucleotide sequence: TGCAGTGCTAGAGATTGGCTAGCGCCTTACAATGAGCAGTTCTTC. It is translated as CSARDWLAPYNEQFF.

J is TRBJ2-7 and V is TRBV25-1; TRBD1 aligns across 8 bases. Germline V CDR1 and CDR2: MGHDK, SYGVNS. The length of the CDR3 is 16 residues. After removal of 4 bases from V and 5 bases from J, the junction contained 13 bases not matched to a gene. CDR3 bases: TGTGCCAGCAGTGGAGATATAGGGACAGGAATCCACGAGCAGTACTTC. Protein: CASSGDIGTGIHEQYF.

The chain employs TRBV19 and TRBJ1-1; 8 nucleotides align to TRBD1. Germline trimming cut 5 bases from V and 3 bases from J; bases unmatched to any gene: 11. The CDR3 totals 16 residues. Looked up from germline, CDR1 is LNHDA and CDR2 is SQIVND (reference sequence). The DNA for the CDR3 is TGTGCCAGTAGTGGATCCAGGACAGGGATGTACACTGAAGCTTTCTTT. This sequence encodes CASSGSRTGMYTEAFF.

V is TRBV19 and J is TRBJ1-5; D call uncertain. CDR1 and CDR2 (germline): LNHDA, SQIVND (reference sequence). This CDR3 is 13 amino acids long. The V end was cut by 4 bases, the J end by 7 bases, with 11 bases between. CDR3 sequence reads: CASSREGEQPQHF. CDR3 sequence (DNA): TGTGCCAGTAGTAGAGAGGGAGAACAGCCCCAGCATTTT.

Ten or more counts support this clonotype. The rearrangement links TRBV5-1 to TRBJ1-1; 8 nucleotides line up with TRBD1. Per germline, CDR1 SGHRS and CDR2 YFSETQ. V shed 2 bases, J shed 8 bases, and the junction held 5 bases outside the gene matches. The CDR3 totals 13 residues. The CDR3 DNA follows: TGCGCCAGCAGCTTTGGCAGGGGGCAAGAAGCTTTCTTT. Translated: CASSFGRGQEAFF. The whole variable domain, remainder taken from reference TRBV5-1 and TRBJ1-1, is KAGVTQTPRYLIKTRGQQVTLSCSPISGHRSVSWYQQTPGQGLQFLFEYFSETQRNKGNFPGRFSGRQFSNSRSEMNVSTLELGDSALYLCASSFGRGQEAFFGQGTRLTVV.

Many counts were recorded for this clonotype. The V gene is TRBV3-1, the J gene TRBJ2-1; D remains ambiguous. Between the trimmed V and J ends, which lost 2 bases and 8 bases, there was a span of 7 bases. Germline assignment: CDR1 LGHDT and CDR2 YNNKEL (reference sequence). CDR3 length: 12 amino acids. This CDR3 is CASSQLVDEQFF. The CDR3, as DNA: TGTGCCAGCAGCCAACTAGTCGATGAGCAGTTCTTC.

This chain uses TRBV19 with TRBJ2-6; D gene ambiguous. The germline V gene has CDR1 LNHDA and CDR2 SQIVND (reference sequence). The germline V and J ends were trimmed by 7 bases and 0 bases, with 7 bases remaining between them. The length of the CDR3 is 14 residues. The CDR3 DNA follows: TGTGCCAGTACTGCACTCTCTGGGGCCAACGTCCTGACTTTC. It codes for CASTALSGANVLTF.

In the case of this clonotype: A much larger clone sits a single nucleotide away, making a read error possible. This sequence joins TRBV29-1 and TRBJ1-4, with unresolved D. The CDR3 has 13 amino acids. Trimming shortened V by 4 bases and J by 7 bases, and 13 bases separated the two germline ends. Per the germline V gene, CDR1 is SQVTM and CDR2 is ANQGSEA. In DNA form, the CDR3 reads TGCAGCGTTGCCGCCGGCGCTGCTGAAAAACTGTTTTTT. As protein: CSVAAGAAEKLFF.

The rearrangement links TRBV19 to TRBJ1-1; the D is unclear. In germline, CDR1 is LNHDA, CDR2 SQIVND (reference sequence). Trimming removed 3 bases from V and 1 base from J, with 9 bases in between. The CDR3 has 14 amino acids. The CDR3 sequence is CASSMWQANTEAFF. In DNA form, the CDR3 reads TGTGCCAGTAGTATGTGGCAGGCGAACACTGAAGCTTTCTTT.

Concerning this clonotype itself: A junction boundary mismatches the germline segment, possibly from a read error. This chain joins TRBV20-1 and TRBJ2-2, with D unclear. CDR1 DFQATT and CDR2 SNEGSKA come from the germline V gene (reference sequence). CDR3 length: 12 residues. In DNA, the CDR3 is TGCAGTGCTAGACAAAACACCTGGGAGCTGTTTTTT. Translation gives CSARQNTWELFF.

V gene TRBV11-3 combines with J gene TRBJ2-2; no definite D call. This CDR3 comprises 13 residues. The germline CDR1 and CDR2 sequences are SGHNT and YENEEA. Trimming pared 3 bases from V and 4 bases from J, leaving 6 bases between. The CDR3 DNA reads TGTGCCAGCAGCTTGTATCCCACCGGGGAGCTGTTTTTT. It specifies CASSLYPTGELFF.

This rearrangement joins TRBV5-1 to TRBJ1-2; maybe TRBD1 (5 bases). The CDR3 loop spans 18 amino acids. Trimming pared 4 bases from V and 4 bases from J, leaving 26 bases between. Germline loops: CDR1 SGHRS, CDR2 YFSETQ. CDR3 DNA: TGCGCCAGCAGCCGAACCGGGGCCCAGACCGACCATTTCTATGGCTACACCTTC. Its protein is CASSRTGAQTDHFYGYTF.

This clonotype was counted between two and nine times. The V gene is TRBV10-3, the J gene TRBJ1-5; TRBD1 might be the D (5 bases). The CDR3 has 13 amino acids. V dropped 4 bases and J dropped 4 bases, with 8 bases sitting between them. Per germline, CDR1 ENHRY and CDR2 SYGVKD. CDR3 sequence reads: CAISGGRNQPQHF. Written as DNA, the CDR3 is TGTGCCATCAGTGGGGGCAGGAATCAGCCCCAGCATTTT.

The chain recombines TRBV2 with TRBJ2-2, with 7 bases lining up with TRBD2. Germline V gives CDR1 SNHLY, CDR2 FYNNEI. V was pared by 4 bases and J by 6 bases, with 8 bases of the junction left unmatched. There are 15 residues in the CDR3. The CDR3, as DNA: TGTGCCAGCAGTGGGACCGGGGGGTGGGCCGGGGAGCTGTTTTTT. It yields the protein CASSGTGGWAGELFF.

The chain joins TRBV5-1 to TRBJ2-3; D is perhaps TRBD2 (6 bases). The V and J ends lost 1 base and 0 bases respectively, with 15 bases between them. Per the germline V gene, CDR1 is SGHRS and CDR2 is YFSETQ. This CDR3 contains 17 residues. The CDR3 spells CASSLQESGQSTDTQYF. The CDR3 nucleotides read TGCGCCAGCAGCTTGCAGGAAAGCGGGCAAAGCACAGATACGCAGTATTTT.

In its sample, this clonotype was seen a few times. CDR3 residues: CASSLADHEKLFF. In DNA, the CDR3 is TGTGCCAGCAGCTTGGCAGATCATGAAAAACTGTTTTTT. This rearrangement joins TRBV5-6 to TRBJ1-4; no clear D. The CDR3 has 13 amino acids. The V end was cut by 0 bases, the J end by 6 bases, with 6 bases between. The germline CDR1 and CDR2 sequences are SGHDT and YYEEEE.

This clonotype was observed a handful of times. The chain joins TRBV29-1 to TRBJ1-1; weak D call: TRBD1 (5 bases). V was shortened by 3 bases and J by 1 base, with 12 bases between the two germline ends. Germline V gene sequence: CDR1 SQVTM, CDR2 ANQGSEA. CDR3 size: 14 residues. The CDR3 DNA reads TGCAGCGTTGACTGGGGGAGGGGGAACACTGAAGCTTTCTTT. Its translation is CSVDWGRGNTEAFF. The entire variable domain, with the rest obtained from reference TRBV29-1 and TRBJ1-1, is as follows: SAVISQKPSRDICQRGTSLTIQCQVDSQVTMMFWYRQQPGQSLTLIATANQGSEATYESGFVIDKFPISRPNLTFSTLTVSNMSPEDSSIYLCSVDWGRGNTEAFFGQGTRLTVV.

DNA of the CDR3: TGCAGTGCTCGGGACAGGGCGTTTGGCTACACCTTC. Amino acid sequence: CSARDRAFGYTF. The chain carries TRBV20-1 and TRBJ1-2; 9 bases fit TRBD1. The CDR3 length is 12 residues. The germline V gene encodes CDR1 DFQATT and CDR2 SNEGSKA (reference sequence). V shed 5 bases and J 7 bases; nucleotides not matched to a gene: 5.